This entry is about one TCR beta chain. Its target is unknown. One end of the junction varies from germline; a read error may be responsible. This specimen includes other DNA sequences encoding the same CDR3. The CDR3 is made up of 15 amino acids. Germline CDR1 SGHNT, CDR2 YYREEE (reference sequence). Using immunoSEQ multiplex PCR, the repertoire was profiled, and TCRdb retains in-frame clones only, with some absent. The table records some 49,000 clones, about 91% of them present only once. This record comes from a study of T cells after posttransplantation cyclophosphamide. Findings and caveats of the study: Donor CD8+ memory clones often dominated recipient blood repertoires at later times. Recipient CMV seropositivity and CMV reactivation strongly tracked TRB clonality.

The origin of this receptor is a woman between 45 and 60 years old in good health and a related stem cell transplant donor. V and J are TRBV5-4 and TRBJ1-6, with 7 bases aligning to TRBD1. The sequencing sample was made of PBMCs. The CDR3 DNA is TGTGCCAGCAGCGCGATAGGACAGGAAAATTCCCCCCTCCACTTT. Translated, it gives CASSAIGQENSPLHF.